The next 25 T cell receptor beta chains were all read from a single sample in a study of CD8 T cells in Susac syndrome. Random hexamers were used to reverse transcribe 0.5 to 1 ug of RNA. From the immunoSEQ multiplex PCR reads, TCRdb called clonotypes with MiXCR, one entry per CDR3 protein. The table has some 300,000 distinct CDR3 sequences, around 91% seen once. The sample comprised CD8+ T cells from PBMCs. These receptors originate from a human donor with multiple sclerosis.

The rearrangement links TRBV5-6 to TRBJ2-1; 7 nucleotides line up with TRBD2. Germline V gene sequence: CDR1 SGHDT, CDR2 YYEEEE. CDR3 size: 15 residues. The V segment lost 3 bases and the J segment 5 bases; nucleotides outside the gene matches: 8. Here the CDR3 reads CASSYVQRDHNEQFF. The CDR3 coding sequence is TGTGCCAGCAGCTACGTCCAGCGGGACCACAATGAGCAGTTCTTC.

Here the CDR3 reads CATSRDSAGQGYTF. CDR3 coding DNA: TGTGCCACCAGCAGAGATTCGGCAGGGCAGGGCTACACCTTC. The V and J genes are TRBV15 and TRBJ1-2; TRBD1 might be the D (5 bases). This CDR3 contains 14 residues. In germline, CDR1 is LNHNV, CDR2 YYDKDF (reference sequence). Between the trimmed V and J ends, which lost 0 bases and 8 bases, there was a span of 13 bases.

The chain has TRBV27 and TRBJ1-1; no clear D gene. V shed 2 bases and J shed 0 bases, with 10 bases lying between them. The CDR3 contains 15 residues. Germline loops: CDR1 MNHEY, CDR2 SMNVEV (reference sequence). CDR3 sequence (DNA): TGTGCCAGCAGTTTAAACACACACATGAACACTGAAGCTTTCTTT. Translated, it gives CASSLNTHMNTEAFF.

The chain joins TRBV28 to TRBJ2-2; D is possibly TRBD1 (6 bases). Trimming shortened V by 5 bases and J by 0 bases, and 19 bases separated the two germline ends. The CDR3 runs to 18 residues. Germline V lookup: CDR1 MDHEN, CDR2 SYDVKM. The CDR3 spells CASSLYIGQPPNTGELFF. The CDR3 nucleotides are TGTGCCAGCAGTCTGTACATAGGACAGCCTCCGAACACCGGGGAGCTGTTTTTT.

The V gene is TRBV5-5, the J gene TRBJ1-5; D ambiguous. The V gene's germline CDR1 is SGHKS and CDR2 YYEKEE (reference sequence). The V gene lost 0 bases and the J gene lost 2 bases, with 15 bases spanning the gap. The CDR3 covers 17 residues. DNA of the CDR3: TGTGCCAGCAGCTTGGTGCCCGGGGAGTTGGGCAATCAGCCCCAGCATTTT. As protein: CASSLVPGELGNQPQHF.

This chain uses TRBV7-9 with TRBJ2-3, with 8 positions matching TRBD2. The germline CDR1 and CDR2 sequences are SEHNR and FQNEAQ (reference sequence). Trimming removed 0 bases from V and 4 bases from J; junction bases left unmatched: 6. The CDR3 consists of 16 residues. The CDR3 DNA follows: TGTGCCAGCAGCTTAGCGCCTCGCGGGGGGCCAGATACGCAGTATTTT. Protein product: CASSLAPRGGPDTQYF.

This clonotype appeared once. This chain connects TRBV7-2 to TRBJ2-7; maybe TRBD2 (6 bases). The CDR3 consists of 15 residues. Germline values: CDR1 SGHTA, CDR2 FQGNSA. Trimming left V 0 bases short and J 3 bases short, with 12 bases between. The CDR3 loop reads CASSLASSALYEQYF. CDR3 nucleotide sequence: TGTGCCAGCAGCTTAGCGTCTAGCGCCCTCTACGAGCAGTACTTC.

This chain links TRBV19 with TRBJ2-3; 7 nucleotides align to TRBD1. Germline CDR1 reads LNHDA; CDR2 reads SQIVND (reference sequence). With 6 bases clipped from V and 3 bases from J, the junction kept 3 bases outside the gene matches. The CDR3 runs to 13 residues. The DNA for the CDR3 is TGTGCCAGTAGAACAGGGGAGACAGATACGCAGTATTTT. Amino acid sequence: CASRTGETDTQYF.

This clonotype was observed once. The chain joins TRBV28 to TRBJ2-3; D might be TRBD1 (6 bases). CDR3 length: 15 residues. Germline values: CDR1 MDHEN, CDR2 SYDVKM. The V gene lost 3 bases and the J gene lost 2 bases, with 12 bases spanning the gap. Here the CDR3 DNA reads TGTGCCAGCAGTTTCACACAGGGTTACACAGATACGCAGTATTTT. Protein sequence: CASSFTQGYTDTQYF. The whole variable domain, remainder taken from reference TRBV28 and TRBJ2-3, is DVKVTQSSRYLVKRTGEKVFLECVQDMDHENMFWYRQDPGLGLRLIYFSYDVKMKEKGDIPEGYSVSREKKERFSLILESASTNQTSMYLCASSFTQGYTDTQYFGPGTRLTVL.

The chain links TRBV20-1 to TRBJ2-1; 10 nucleotides match TRBD2. V dropped 3 bases and J dropped 8; count of bases not matched to a gene: 7. CDR3 length equals 14 residues. In germline, CDR1 is DFQATT, CDR2 SNEGSKA (reference sequence). CDR3 bases: TGCAGTGCTAGTTCGAGCGGGGGGGCGGATGAGCAGTTCTTC. Translation: CSASSSGGADEQFF.

The chain uses TRBV28 and TRBJ1-2; a possible D gene is TRBD1 (5 bases). Trimming removed 3 bases from V and 4 bases from J, with 9 bases in between. The CDR3 runs to 13 residues. In germline, CDR1 is MDHEN, CDR2 SYDVKM. The CDR3 loop is CASSLSGTYGYTF. The CDR3 bases are TGTGCCAGCAGTTTGTCCGGGACCTATGGCTACACCTTC.

The chain combines TRBV25-1 with TRBJ2-7, with D perhaps assigned TRBD1 or TRBD2 (5 bases each). V was clipped by 4 bases and J by 2 bases, with 12 bases between them. The CDR3 contains 14 residues. Germline V gives CDR1 MGHDK, CDR2 SYGVNS. The CDR3 region is CASSGGTETYEQYF. CDR3 DNA sequence: TGTGCCAGCAGTGGGGGGACGGAGACCTACGAGCAGTACTTC.

The chain joins TRBV2 to TRBJ2-7; D gene unclear. CDR1 and CDR2 from the germline V gene are SNHLY and FYNNEI. This CDR3 spans 13 amino acids. Trimming removed 6 bases at V and 4 bases at J, with 13 bases between. The CDR3 region has the DNA TGTGCCAGCAGCTCTCCCGATGCTTACGAGCAGTACTTC. Residues: CASSSPDAYEQYF.

The J gene is TRBJ2-2, the V gene TRBV11-2; D is unclear. Trimming pared 5 bases from V and 2 bases from J, leaving 12 bases between. CDR1 is SGHAT and CDR2 is FQNNGV in the germline V gene. The CDR3 covers 15 residues. This CDR3 is CASSPASYNTGELFF. CDR3 bases: TGTGCCAGCAGCCCAGCGAGCTACAACACCGGGGAGCTGTTTTTT.

The chain has TRBV7-9 and TRBJ2-2; 7 bases are shared with TRBD1. There are 15 residues in the CDR3. Unmatched junction bases numbered 11, after V lost 8 bases and J lost 5 bases. Per germline, CDR1 SEHNR and CDR2 FQNEAQ (reference sequence). The CDR3 loop is CASWDLSRGTGELFF. Written as DNA, the CDR3 is TGTGCCAGCTGGGACCTGAGCAGGGGGACCGGGGAGCTGTTTTTT. Drawing the rest from reference TRBV7-9 and TRBJ2-2, the complete variable domain is DTGVSQNPRHKITKRGQNVTFRCDPISEHNRLYWYRQTLGQGPEFLTYFQNEAQLEKSRLLSDRFSAERPKGSFSTLEIQRTEQGDSAMYLCASWDLSRGTGELFFGEGSRLTVL.

V gene TRBV25-1 combines with J gene TRBJ2-7; 7 nucleotides align to TRBD2. The germline V gene encodes CDR1 MGHDK and CDR2 SYGVNS. The CDR3 length is 13 residues. The ends lost 8 bases at V and 3 bases at J; junction bases unmatched: 7. CDR3 region: CASRGGGFYEQYF. DNA of the CDR3: TGTGCCAGCCGGGGCGGGGGTTTCTACGAGCAGTACTTC.

This rearrangement joins TRBV7-2 to TRBJ2-7; D gene uncertain. Trimming stripped 5 bases from V and 5 bases from J, with 10 bases between. The CDR3 has 12 residues. CDR1 is SGHTA, CDR2 FQGNSA, per germline. CDR3 sequence reads: CASSHTTDEQYF. The CDR3 bases are TGTGCCAGCAGCCATACTACGGACGAGCAGTACTTC.

There are a few counts of this clonotype. This chain uses TRBV3-1 with TRBJ2-7; tentatively, D is TRBD2 (5 bases). This CDR3 contains 13 residues. Germline CDR1 is LGHDT and CDR2 is YNNKEL (reference sequence). The germline V and J ends were trimmed by 7 bases and 4 bases, with 14 bases remaining between them. This CDR3 reads CASMPGEGYEQYF. The DNA for the CDR3 is TGTGCCAGCATGCCCGGGGAAGGGTACGAGCAGTACTTC.

V and J are TRBV5-1 and TRBJ2-5; D is perhaps TRBD1 or TRBD2 (5 bases each). Germline V lookup: CDR1 SGHRS, CDR2 YFSETQ. Trimming removed 1 base at V and 5 bases at J, with 15 bases between. This CDR3 is 15 amino acids long. CDR3 DNA: TGCGCCAGCAGCTTGTATGGGGGAGTCGCTGAGACCCAGTACTTC. Translation: CASSLYGGVAETQYF.

This sequence joins TRBV3-1 and TRBJ1-1; no clear D gene. V lost 1 base and J lost 2, with 11 bases in between. CDR3 length: 15 amino acids. CDR1 is LGHDT and CDR2 is YNNKEL in the germline V gene (reference sequence). CDR3 DNA: TGTGCCAGCAGCCAAGCGGAGACTCTTAACACTGAAGCTTTCTTT. It translates to CASSQAETLNTEAFF.

This clonotype has a single count. The chain links TRBV7-9 to TRBJ2-2; the D is unclear. This CDR3 contains 12 residues. The germline gives CDR1 SEHNR, CDR2 FQNEAQ (reference sequence). V was clipped by 8 bases and J by 7 bases, with 11 bases between them. This CDR3 is CASERQGGELFF. The CDR3 coding sequence is TGTGCCAGCGAGAGGCAAGGCGGGGAGCTGTTTTTT.

V is TRBV29-1 and J is TRBJ1-1; 7 positions match TRBD1. V was clipped by 6 bases and J by 1 base; unmatched bases: 8. The CDR3 length is 14 residues. Germline V gene data show CDR1 as SQVTM and CDR2 as ANQGSEA. CDR3 DNA sequence: TGCAGCGTAGCCCCCGGGACAGCGAACACTGAAGCTTTCTTT. Translation gives CSVAPGTANTEAFF.

This clonotype appeared once. The gene calls are TRBV4-3 and TRBJ2-1; D unclear. Germline V lookup: CDR1 LGHNA, CDR2 YSLEER. V lost 3 bases to trimming and J lost 5 bases, with 11 bases between them. The CDR3 length is 14 residues. CDR3 region: CASSQSSLNNEQFF. The CDR3 DNA follows: TGCGCCAGCAGCCAGTCCTCGCTGAACAATGAGCAGTTCTTC.

This chain uses TRBV20-1 with TRBJ2-2, with D perhaps assigned TRBD1 or TRBD2 (6 bases each). V gave up 6 bases and J gave up 1 base, with 12 bases separating them. This CDR3 spans 14 amino acids. Germline V gene sequence: CDR1 DFQATT, CDR2 SNEGSKA (reference sequence). CDR3 loop: CSAEGEENTGELFF. The CDR3, as DNA: TGCAGTGCCGAGGGGGAGGAGAACACCGGGGAGCTGTTTTTT.

V is TRBV19 and J is TRBJ2-4; TRBD1 agrees at 8 bases. CDR3 size: 15 residues. The J segment lost 1 base and the V segment lost 6 bases, leaving 5 bases of the junction unmatched. Germline CDR1 is LNHDA and CDR2 is SQIVND (reference sequence). The CDR3 region is CASSTGGRAKNIQYF. For the CDR3, the DNA is TGTGCCAGTAGCACAGGGGGAAGGGCCAAAAACATTCAGTACTTC.